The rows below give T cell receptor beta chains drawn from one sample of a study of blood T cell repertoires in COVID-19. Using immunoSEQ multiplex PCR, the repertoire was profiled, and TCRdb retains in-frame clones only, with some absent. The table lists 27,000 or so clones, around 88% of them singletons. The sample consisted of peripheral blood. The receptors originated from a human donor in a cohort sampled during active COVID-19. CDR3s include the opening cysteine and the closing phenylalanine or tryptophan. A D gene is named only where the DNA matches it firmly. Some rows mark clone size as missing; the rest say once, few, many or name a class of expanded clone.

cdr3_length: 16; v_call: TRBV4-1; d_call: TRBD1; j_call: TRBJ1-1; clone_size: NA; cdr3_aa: CASSQGERGRGVEAFF; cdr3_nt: TGCGCCAGCAGCCAAGGGGAAAGGGGGCGCGGGGTTGAAGCTTTCTTT
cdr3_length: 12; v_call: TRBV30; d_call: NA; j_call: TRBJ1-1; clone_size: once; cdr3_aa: CAWSPTGPEAFF; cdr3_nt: TGTGCCTGGAGTCCCACAGGCCCTGAAGCTTTCTTT
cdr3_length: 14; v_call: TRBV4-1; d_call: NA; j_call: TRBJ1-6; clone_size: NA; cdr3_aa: CASSQDSGVGPLHF; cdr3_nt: TGCGCCAGCAGCCAAGATTCAGGGGTCGGACCCCTCCACTTT
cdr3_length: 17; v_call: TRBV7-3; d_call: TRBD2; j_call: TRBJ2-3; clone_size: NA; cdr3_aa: CASSQMGLAGGLGTQYF; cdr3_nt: TGTGCCAGCAGCCAGATGGGACTAGCGGGGGGCCTGGGTACGCAGTATTTT
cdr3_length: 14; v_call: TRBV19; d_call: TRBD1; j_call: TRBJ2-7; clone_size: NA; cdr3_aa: CASRTGANTYEQYF; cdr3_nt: TGTGCCAGCAGGACAGGAGCCAACACCTACGAGCAGTACTTC
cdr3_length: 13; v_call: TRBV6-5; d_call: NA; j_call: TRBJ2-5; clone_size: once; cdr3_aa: CASTWLLQETQYF; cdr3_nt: TGTGCCAGCACTTGGTTACTGCAAGAGACCCAGTACTTC
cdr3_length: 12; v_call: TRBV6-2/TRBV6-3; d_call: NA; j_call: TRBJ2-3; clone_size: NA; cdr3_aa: CASSSRGDTQYF; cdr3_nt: TGTGCCAGCAGTTCCAGGGGAGATACGCAGTATTTT
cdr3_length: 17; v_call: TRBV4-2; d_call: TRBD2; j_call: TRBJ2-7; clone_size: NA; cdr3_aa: CASSQNAVAGGYNEQYF; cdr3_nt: TGTGCCAGCAGCCAAAACGCAGTAGCGGGGGGCTATAACGAGCAGTACTTC
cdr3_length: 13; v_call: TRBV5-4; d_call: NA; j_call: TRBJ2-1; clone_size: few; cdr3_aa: CASSLDAAGRAVF; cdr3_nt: TGTGCCAGCAGCTTGGACGCCGCTGGGCGAGCCGTCTTC
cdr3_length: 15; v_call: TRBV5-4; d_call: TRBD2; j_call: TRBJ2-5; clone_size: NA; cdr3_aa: CASSPSGGAQETQYF; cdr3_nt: TGTGCCAGCAGCCCTAGCGGGGGGGCCCAAGAGACCCAGTACTTC
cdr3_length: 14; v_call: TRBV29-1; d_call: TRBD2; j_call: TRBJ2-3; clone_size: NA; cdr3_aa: CSARAGGRADTQYF; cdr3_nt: TGCAGCGCCCGAGCGGGGGGCCGTGCAGATACGCAGTATTTT